The 21 T cell receptor beta chains below all came from one sample that was sequenced in a study of T cells in women clearing cervical HPV infection (dated by TCRdb to 2017 to 2018). Libraries were constructed by the immunoSEQ multiplex PCR assay. Entries here come from immuneACCESS through TCRdb and include only in-frame sequences with V and J called. Some clones fail to appear in such tables; in the studies checked, an unresolved V gene covers under half of the shortfall, and the cause of the remainder is unknown. The table held for this sample gives 30,000 to 45,000 clones. The ten largest make up about 3.7% of the sample. Material for sequencing was blood buffy coat. The receptors shown here come from a woman between 18 and 75 years old with a cervical HPV16 infection that either progressed to CIN3+ or cleared (not recorded which).

Of note for this clone: Read coverage stops 3 residues before the CDR3 terminus; the germline J gene supplies the remainder. This sequence joins TRBV6-4 and TRBJ2-3; 10 bases are a match to TRBD1. Germline CDR1 reads MRHNA; CDR2 reads SNTAGT. V lost 2 bases to trimming and J lost 1 base; unmatched junction nucleotides: 0. The CDR3 extends over 15 amino acids. CDR3 amino acids: CASSDGTGGTDTQYF. The covered CDR3 bases are TGTGCCAGCAGTGACGGGACAGGGGGCACAGATACG.

To note about this clone: The read comes to an end 3 residues before the CDR3 does, leaving the germline J gene to fill in the end. This chain joins TRBV20-1 and TRBJ2-3; TRBD2 is a possible D gene (6 bases). The CDR3 contains 14 residues. Trimming removed 4 bases from V and 0 bases from J, with 11 bases in between. Per germline, CDR1 DFQATT and CDR2 SNEGSKA (reference sequence). The covered CDR3 bases are TGCAGTGCTACGGCTAGCGACAGCACAGATACG. Its protein product is CSATASDSTDT. The full CDR3 protein reads CSATASDSTDTQYF.

Note on this clone: The read ends 3 residues early relative to the CDR3; the germline J gene fills the gap. This sequence joins TRBV5-1 and TRBJ2-7; D is ambiguous. Germline-derived CDR1 and CDR2 are SGHRS and YFSETQ. V lost 0 bases to trimming and J lost 2 bases, with 6 bases between them. The CDR3 loop spans 13 amino acids. This CDR3 is CASSLDRTYEQYF. The CDR3 DNA, read in part, is TGCGCCAGCAGCTTGGACAGAACCTACGAG.

To note about this clone: The read terminates 3 residues ahead of where the CDR3 ends, so the germline J gene completes it. The chain is built from TRBV9 and TRBJ2-3, with 9 positions matching TRBD1. V shed 6 bases and J 3 bases; nucleotides not matched to a gene: 11. CDR1 is SGDLS and CDR2 is YYNGEE in the germline V gene. This CDR3 contains 16 residues. The CDR3 here is CASNSPTGGRTDTQYF. The covered CDR3 bases are TGTGCCAGCAACTCACCTACAGGGGGCCGAACAGATACG.

On this clone: The read finishes 3 residues shy of the CDR3 end, and the germline J gene is used to complete it. The chain has TRBV19 and TRBJ2-5; TRBD1 agrees at 8 bases. V shed 5 bases, J shed 1 base, and the junction held 3 bases outside the gene matches. The CDR3 covers 14 residues. Germline CDR1 and CDR2: LNHDA and SQIVND (reference sequence). CDR3 sequence reads: CASSVDRVQETQYF. The CDR3 bases that were read are TGTGCCAGTAGTGTGGACAGGGTCCAAGAGACC.

About this clone: The CDR3 end lies 3 residues beyond the end of the read and is filled in from the germline J gene. This sequence joins TRBV20-1 and TRBJ2-5, with TRBD2 as a possible D gene (5 bases). Germline CDR1 reads DFQATT; CDR2 reads SNEGSKA (reference sequence). Trimming took off 0 bases at V and 5 bases at J, with 7 bases between the two ends. The CDR3 is 12 amino acids. CDR3 residues: CSAREIAETQYF. The sequenced part of the CDR3 DNA is TGCAGTGCTAGAGAGATAGCGGAGACC.

CDR3 protein: CASSASRTAPNSPLHF. The CDR3 DNA, read in part, is TGCGCCAGCAGCGCCAGCCGCACAGCCCCCAATTCACCC. The genes are TRBV23-1 and TRBJ1-6, with unresolved D. The DNA ends 3 residues before the CDR3 does, and the rest of the CDR3 is filled in from the germline J gene. TRBV23-1 is labeled an ORF, and its function is uncertain. The length of the CDR3 is 16 residues. The ends were cut back, 6 bases at V and 7 bases at J, with 19 bases in the middle.

With regard to this clone: An end of the junction differs from the germline gene, which may be a read error. The read terminates 3 residues before the CDR3 end, so the remaining end is supplied by the germline J gene. This chain links TRBV7-2 with TRBJ2-7; perhaps TRBD1 as D (5 bases). Looked up from germline, CDR1 is SGHTA and CDR2 is FQGNSA. CDR3 length equals 15 residues. The part of the CDR3 DNA that was read is TGTGTCAGCAGCCCCAGACAGTTATCCACCTACGAG. Amino acid sequence: CVSSPRQLSTYE. In full, the CDR3 is CVSSPRQLSTYEQYF. Full variable domain (remainder filled in from reference TRBV7-2 and TRBJ2-7): GAGVSQSPSNKVTEKGKDVELRCDPISGHTALYWYRQSLGQGLEFLIYFQGNSAPDKSGLPSDRFSAERTGGSVSTLTIQRTQQEDSAVYLCVSSPRQLSTYEQYFGPGTRLTVT.

With respect to this clone: The observed sequence ends 3 residues before the CDR3 terminus, with the missing tail filled in from the germline J gene. V and J are TRBV5-4 and TRBJ1-4; TRBD1 is a possible D gene (6 bases). The CDR3 is made up of 15 amino acids. Trimming took 3 bases from V and 3 from J, leaving 12 bases between them. Germline CDR1 and CDR2: SGHNT and YYREEE (reference sequence). The part of the CDR3 DNA that was read is TGTGCCAGCAGCTCCCGACAGGACCCTAATGAAAAA. It codes for CASSSRQDPNEK. In full, the CDR3 is CASSSRQDPNEKLFF.

Comment on this clone: The sequence runs out 3 residues before the end of the CDR3; the remainder is reconstructed from the germline J gene. This rearrangement joins TRBV6-4 to TRBJ1-5; D is uncertain. With 3 bases removed from V and 4 bases from J, the gap between germline ends came to 10 bases. The germline gives CDR1 MRHNA, CDR2 SNTAGT. The CDR3 sequence is 14 residues long. Partial CDR3 DNA: TGTGCCAGCAGTGAAGCCCCAGGAAATCAGCCC. Amino acid sequence: CASSEAPGNQP. The complete CDR3 protein is CASSEAPGNQPQHF.

With respect to this clone: From the germline J gene comes the end of the CDR3, since the read stops 3 residues before it. This chain connects TRBV30 to TRBJ1-1, with D uncertain. This CDR3 has 14 residues. V shed 4 bases and J shed 0 bases, with 12 bases lying between them. CDR1 and CDR2 (germline): GTSNPN, SVGIG (reference sequence). CDR3 sequence reads: CAWKGYDMNTEAFF. The CDR3 bases that were read are TGTGCCTGGAAGGGTTACGACATGAACACTGAA.

To note about this clone: The CDR3 end lies 3 residues beyond the end of the read and is filled in from the germline J gene. This sequence joins TRBV2 and TRBJ2-1, with 7 bases that match TRBD1. The germline gives CDR1 SNHLY, CDR2 FYNNEI. V dropped 6 bases and J dropped 7; count of bases not matched to a gene: 9. This CDR3 has 14 residues. The covered CDR3 bases are TGTGCCAGCAGGGAGGACAGGAGTCTTAATGAG. Amino acid sequence: CASREDRSLNE. The CDR3 as a whole reads CASREDRSLNEQFF.

With regard to this clone: The read halts 3 residues ahead of the CDR3 end, with the missing end drawn from the germline J gene. The chain carries TRBV7-3 and TRBJ2-5; D unresolved. The CDR3 is 12 amino acids. V lost 0 bases to trimming and J lost 5 bases, with 4 bases between them. The germline V gene has CDR1 SGHTA and CDR2 FQGTGA. The CDR3 reads CASSLTRETQYF. CDR3 DNA (partial): TGTGCCAGCAGCTTAACGAGGGAGACC.

With regard to this clone: The sequenced fragment ends 3 residues before the CDR3 boundary, so the rest is inferred from the germline J gene. The chain uses TRBV20-1 and TRBJ2-1, with 10 bases lining up with TRBD2. The CDR3 extends over 15 amino acids. Germline V gene lookup returns CDR1 DFQATT and CDR2 SNEGSKA (reference sequence). Trimming cost V 4 bases and J 6 bases; bases outside gene matches: 9. The part of the CDR3 DNA that was read is TGCAGTGCTACCGGAATTAGCGGGAGGTTCAATGAG. Translating it yields CSATGISGRFNE. The entire CDR3 protein is CSATGISGRFNEQFF.

As to this clone: The sequenced fragment ends 3 residues before the CDR3 boundary, so the rest is inferred from the germline J gene. The rearrangement links TRBV18 to TRBJ1-2; D is perhaps TRBD1 (6 bases). Germline V lookup: CDR1 KGHSH, CDR2 LQKENI. The CDR3 length is 13 residues. Partial CDR3 DNA: TGTGCCAGCTCGCCCCGGGACACAGATACC. This gives the protein CASSPRDTDT. The entire CDR3 protein reads CASSPRDTDTYTF.

A note on this clone: The read falls 3 residues short of the CDR3 end, and the missing part is taken from the germline J gene. V gene TRBV10-3 combines with J gene TRBJ1-6; maybe TRBD1 (5 bases). Trimming left V 6 bases short and J 4 bases short, with 10 bases between. This CDR3 is 14 amino acids long. Germline V gene sequence: CDR1 ENHRY, CDR2 SYGVKD. The sequenced CDR3 bases are TGTGCCATCAGGGACAATGAATATAATTCACCC. It translates to CAIRDNEYNSP. The CDR3, in full, reads CAIRDNEYNSPLHF.

As concerns this clone: The read terminates 3 residues before the CDR3 end, so the remaining end is supplied by the germline J gene. The chain is built from TRBV7-2 and TRBJ2-3, with D unclear. Germline CDR1 is SGHTA and CDR2 is FQGNSA. The CDR3 consists of 12 residues. The V gene lost 2 bases and the J gene lost 4 bases, with 4 bases spanning the gap. The DNA read from the CDR3 is TGTGCCAGCAGCTTATCTGCAGATACG. Translated: CASSLSADT. Given in full, the CDR3 is CASSLSADTQYF.

Points on this clone: The read comes to an end 3 residues before the CDR3 does, leaving the germline J gene to fill in the end. The chain combines TRBV20-1 with TRBJ2-2; 8 bases align to TRBD1. This CDR3 spans 15 amino acids. CDR1 and CDR2 from the germline V gene are DFQATT and SNEGSKA (reference sequence). CDR3 DNA (partial): TGCAGTGCTACCTCCCGACAGGGGTTAAATTCACCG. Amino acid sequence: CSATSRQGLNSP. The CDR3 in full is CSATSRQGLNSPLFF.

Points on this clone: The read terminates 3 residues ahead of where the CDR3 ends, so the germline J gene completes it. The gene calls are TRBV20-1 and TRBJ2-2, with 8 bases that match TRBD1. This CDR3 has 14 residues. Germline V lookup: CDR1 DFQATT, CDR2 SNEGSKA (reference sequence). Partial CDR3 DNA: TGCAGTGCTAGAGTACGACAGGGGAATGAAAAG. Its protein is CSARVRQGNEK. The whole CDR3 region reads CSARVRQGNEKLFF.

Notes on this clone: With the read ending 3 residues before the CDR3 end, the germline J gene is used to fill in that end. V usage is TRBV10-3 and J usage is TRBJ2-3, with 7 nucleotides matching TRBD1. Germline assignment: CDR1 ENHRY and CDR2 SYGVKD. The CDR3 length is 14 residues. V lost 4 bases to trimming and J lost 4 bases; unmatched junction nucleotides: 5. CDR3 protein: CAISARQGADTQYF. CDR3 DNA, as far as it was read: TGTGCCATCAGTGCTCGACAGGGCGCAGATACG.

Worth noting for this clone: Coverage ceases 3 residues before the CDR3 finishes, and the germline J gene fills in the end. The chain carries TRBV6-2 or TRBV6-3 and TRBJ1-2; TRBD1 might be the D (5 bases). From germline, CDR1 is MNHEY and CDR2 SVGEGT. V was cut by 2 bases and J by 7 bases, with 20 bases left in between. The CDR3 has 16 residues. CDR3 region: CASSYTPTVADGGYTF. The sequenced CDR3 bases are TGTGCCAGCAGTTACACTCCGACAGTTGCAGATGGTGGC.